This T cell receptor beta chain is from a study of early T cells in non-severe SARS-CoV-2 infection. Overall study findings and caveats: Using VDJdb, the matching emphasized anti-spike CD8 responses while missing private and CD4 specificities.

Attached unique molecular identifiers marked individual cDNA molecules. TCRdb processed the 5' RACE reads anew with MiXCR; each CDR3 protein has one entry. The sample records 90,000 to 120,000 distinct CDR3 sequences, 11% being singletons. The sample holds many counts of this clonotype. Its antigen remains unknown. Sequencing was carried out using whole blood. This TCR was sampled from an adult who was a healthcare worker with PCR-confirmed SARS-CoV-2 infection or an uninfected control (not recorded which).

Here the CDR3 reads CASSAQGGDEQYF. The DNA for the CDR3 is TGTGCCAGCAGCGCACAGGGGGGGGACGAGCAGTACTTC. The rearrangement joins TRBV7-6 to TRBJ2-7, with TRBD1 as a possible D gene (8 bases). The CDR3 runs to 13 residues. The germline V gene has CDR1 SGHVS and CDR2 FNYEAQ. V was cut by 5 bases and J by 5 bases, with 13 bases left in between.